This T cell receptor beta chain is from a study of T cell responses to AZD1222 COVID-19 vaccine. This CDR3 contains 14 residues. Germline V CDR1 and CDR2: SEHNR, FQNEAQ (reference sequence). Trimming removed 4 bases from V and 3 bases from J, with 12 bases in between. Some clones are missing from TCRdb's copy, which holds only in-frame ones; the method was immunoSEQ multiplex PCR. Of approximately 160,000 clones listed, roughly 94% were seen once; the top ten hold roughly 5.5%. As regards this clone: No antigen is known for it.

Study-level points and caveats: Possibly, clonal diversity was underestimated; donors were largely white British and included more females. Only after the peak T cell response were repertoires sampled.

The sample in question was peripheral blood, obtained 28 days after the second AZD1222 dose. This chain joins TRBV7-9 and TRBJ1-2; perhaps TRBD1 as D (5 bases). The sequence was obtained from an adult who received the AZD1222 COVID-19 vaccine. DNA of the CDR3: TGTGCCAGCAGCTCCAATGGGGGGGACTATGGCTACACCTTC. Its protein product is CASSSNGGDYGYTF.